This T cell receptor beta chain was identified in a study of Graves' ophthalmopathy and Graves' hyperthyroidism. Hyperthyroidism cases were recent diagnoses of under 2 months' duration in people aged 18 to 65. Beta-chain TCR CDR3 regions were amplified from RNA transcripts. The workflow started with a first-round RT-PCR run with HTBI primers and then moved on to a second-round multiplex PCR. Each CDR3 protein is one row after TCRdb ran MiXCR on the multiplex PCR reads. The sample records roughly 1.1 million distinct CDR3 sequences, about 38% being singletons. CDR3 size: 17 residues. The ends were cut back, 4 bases at V and 7 bases at J, with 23 bases in the middle. Germline CDR1 is MNHNS and CDR2 is SASEGT. This clonotype was observed a few times. What it binds is not known. Study-wide points: Detection in blood was also observed for most expanded thyroid clonotypes above 0.001 frequency.

This clonotype was obtained from an adult man with Graves' hyperthyroidism. The chain couples TRBV6-1 to TRBJ1-5; D call uncertain. Sequencing was done on a sample of peripheral blood or thyroid tissue (not recorded which). The CDR3 loop reads CASSVNPLREWGQPQHF. CDR3 sequence (DNA): TGTGCCAGCAGTGTAAACCCCCTGCGGGAATGGGGACAGCCCCAGCATTTT.